This T cell receptor beta chain was sequenced during a study of T cells after yellow fever vaccination. Study outcomes and limitations: Of the clonotypes, a small share occurred in both CD4 and CD8 compartments. Repertoires obtained by FACS sorting could include abundant clonotypes that entered as contaminants from the bulk population.

The table lists this clonotype with a few counts. Its target is not known. V lost 5 bases, J lost 7 bases, and 12 bases lay in between. The CDR3 is made up of 13 amino acids. Synthesis of TCR cDNA relied on 5'RACE template switching, which attached a universal primer site and UMIs. TCRdb analysed the 5' RACE reads with MiXCR anew, one entry per CDR3 protein. The sample gives a few hundred thousand distinct CDR3 sequences, about 5.2% of which show up once; less than 3.5% is in the top ten. V gene TRBV12-3 or TRBV12-4 combines with J gene TRBJ1-5; D is uncertain. The sequence was obtained from a man between 18 and 29 years old who received the YFV17D yellow fever vaccine. The sequenced sample was CD4+ T cells sorted from PBMCs, obtained on the day of the yellow fever booster vaccination. CDR3 loop: CASSGWDGQPQHF. In DNA, the CDR3 is TGTGCCAGCAGTGGTTGGGATGGGCAGCCCCAGCATTTT.